Listed here are 13 T cell receptor beta chains from one sample, sequenced in a study of OX40 agonist ivuxolimab in advanced cancers. The protocol was immunoSEQ multiplex PCR, while the TCRdb copy is restricted to in-frame clones and leaves out a portion. The profile shows roughly 92,000 clones, more than 85% of them singletons. This specimen was CD4+ or CD8+ T cells sorted from blood, taken in a trial of the OX40 agonist ivuxolimab. Receptor source: an adult with an advanced solid tumor such as melanoma, head and neck, liver or kidney cancer.

The chain is built from TRBV25-1 and TRBJ2-1, with 13 bases that match TRBD2. Germline trimming cut 1 base from V and 8 bases from J; bases unmatched to any gene: 5. Germline V gives CDR1 MGHDK, CDR2 SYGVNS. The CDR3 length is 16 residues. The CDR3 region has the DNA TGTGCCAGCAGTGAATCCCGGACTAGCGGGAGTGATGAGCAGTTCTTC. The encoded protein is CASSESRTSGSDEQFF.

The chain is built from TRBV6-5 and TRBJ2-1; 8 bases align to TRBD2. This CDR3 has 14 amino acids. Germline CDR1 is MNHEY and CDR2 is SVGAGI. V lost 5 bases to trimming and J lost 9 bases; unmatched junction nucleotides: 9. The DNA of the CDR3 is TGTGCCAGCAGTGACTACGGGGGGGCGGGTGAGCAGTTCTTC. It encodes CASSDYGGAGEQFF.

The V and J genes are TRBV6-1 and TRBJ2-7, with D perhaps matching TRBD1 (5 bases). The CDR3 totals 11 residues. The V and J ends lost 6 bases and 4 bases respectively, with 7 bases between them. Germline V CDR1 and CDR2: MNHNS, SASEGT. The CDR3 sequence is CASRRTYEQYF. In DNA, the CDR3 is TGTGCCAGCAGGAGGACATACGAGCAGTACTTC.

The rearrangement links TRBV29-1 to TRBJ2-1; D uncertain. Germline V gives CDR1 SQVTM, CDR2 ANQGSEA. This CDR3 has 12 amino acids. The V and J ends lost 1 base and 2 bases respectively, with 3 bases between them. CDR3 protein: CSVEVAYNEQFF. CDR3 coding DNA: TGCAGCGTTGAAGTTGCCTACAATGAGCAGTTCTTC.

The V and J genes are TRBV5-4 and TRBJ1-2; D not certain. CDR3 length equals 14 residues. Germline loops: CDR1 SGHNT, CDR2 YYREEE (reference sequence). Trimming cost V 0 bases and J 4 bases, with 10 bases left between them. The CDR3 is CASSLAPGGYGYTF. Here the CDR3 DNA reads TGTGCCAGCAGCTTGGCTCCGGGTGGCTATGGCTACACCTTC. Supplemented by reference TRBV5-4 and TRBJ1-2, the full variable domain reads ETGVTQSPTHLIKTRGQQVTLRCSSQSGHNTVSWYQQALGQGPQFIFQYYREEENGRGNFPPRFSGLQFPNYSSELNVNALELDDSALYLCASSLAPGGYGYTFGSGTRLTVV.

Note on this clone: Compared with germline, one end of the junction differs, possibly owing to a read error. This sample also contains other DNA sequences that code for the same CDR3. This chain connects TRBV13 to TRBJ1-1, with 10 bases aligning to TRBD1. The germline V gene encodes CDR1 PRHDT and CDR2 FYEKMQ (reference sequence). The CDR3 has 15 residues. CDR3 region: CASSFWTGGATEAFF. DNA of the CDR3: TGTGCCAGCAGCTTCTGGACAGGGGGAGCTACTGAAGCCTTCTTT.

The rearrangement uses TRBV5-1 and TRBJ1-1; D may be TRBD1 (5 bases). V lost 4 bases and J lost 0, with 19 bases in between. The CDR3 has 17 residues. The germline CDR1 and CDR2 sequences are SGHRS and YFSETQ. CDR3 DNA sequence: TGCGCCAGCAGCATGAACGACAGACCACTTATGAACACTGAAGCTTTCTTT. Encoded protein: CASSMNDRPLMNTEAFF.

The table lists this clone with a few counts. The chain carries TRBV5-6 and TRBJ1-1; possibly TRBD1 for D (6 bases). Germline V gives CDR1 SGHDT, CDR2 YYEEEE. Trimming left V 2 bases short and J 8 bases short, with 10 bases between. CDR3 length: 12 amino acids. The CDR3: CASSFGGGEAFF. The CDR3 coding sequence is TGTGCCAGCAGCTTCGGCGGGGGCGAAGCTTTCTTT. Filled out from reference TRBV5-6 and TRBJ1-1, the complete variable domain reads DAGVTQSPTHLIKTRGQQVTLRCSPKSGHDTVSWYQQALGQGPQFIFQYYEEEERQRGNFPDRFSGHQFPNYSSELNVNALLLGDSALYLCASSFGGGEAFFGQGTRLTVV.

V usage is TRBV5-6 and J usage is TRBJ2-3; TRBD1 might be the D (5 bases). The germline V gene has CDR1 SGHDT and CDR2 YYEEEE. V lost 4 bases and J lost 6, with 18 bases in between. The CDR3 length is 15 residues. The CDR3 DNA follows: TGTGCCAGCAGCCCCAGGGAAGGTTTTAGGGATACGCAGTATTTT. Its protein is CASSPREGFRDTQYF.

The chain is built from TRBV6-5 and TRBJ1-1; 7 nucleotides match TRBD1. Losses at the gene ends were 2 bases for V and 6 bases for J; bases not matched to a gene: 6. Germline V gene sequence: CDR1 MNHEY, CDR2 SVGAGI. This CDR3 has 14 residues. The CDR3 loop is CASSYTPGTAEAFF. CDR3 in DNA: TGTGCCAGCAGTTACACCCCTGGGACAGCTGAAGCTTTCTTT.

J is TRBJ1-1 and V is TRBV5-6; 10 bases match TRBD1. CDR3 size: 16 residues. Germline V gene sequence: CDR1 SGHDT, CDR2 YYEEEE. V shed 3 bases, J shed 5 bases, and the junction held 10 bases outside the gene matches. CDR3 residues: CASSYRDRGRGTEAFF. The CDR3 DNA reads TGTGCCAGCAGCTACCGGGACAGGGGCCGAGGGACTGAAGCTTTCTTT. Based on the CDR3 plus reference TRBV5-6 and TRBJ1-1, the full variable domain is DAGVTQSPTHLIKTRGQQVTLRCSPKSGHDTVSWYQQALGQGPQFIFQYYEEEERQRGNFPDRFSGHQFPNYSSELNVNALLLGDSALYLCASSYRDRGRGTEAFFGQGTRLTVV.

J is TRBJ2-3 and V is TRBV6-5; D gene uncertain. This CDR3 contains 13 residues. The germline V and J ends were trimmed by 5 bases and 9 bases, with 15 bases remaining between them. CDR1 MNHEY and CDR2 SVGAGI come from the germline V gene. CDR3 amino acids: CASSPSGLSTQYF. CDR3 nucleotides: TGTGCCAGCAGTCCCTCAGGCTTGTCGACGCAGTATTTT.

This clone came up once. J is TRBJ2-3 and V is TRBV29-1; 7 bases agree with TRBD2. The CDR3 spans 15 residues. The V gene's germline CDR1 is SQVTM and CDR2 ANQGSEA. Trimming at V came to 7 bases and at J to 0 bases, leaving 10 bases not matched to a gene. DNA of the CDR3: TGCAGCGCCACGGACGGGGGGACTAGCACAGATACGCAGTATTTT. Translated: CSATDGGTSTDTQYF.